Presented here are 22 T cell receptor beta chains from one specimen sequenced in a study of radiotherapy plus CTLA-4 blockade in lung cancer. The assay was immunoSEQ multiplex PCR, and TCRdb's table has in-frame clones only and misses some. The sample records approximately 40,000 clones, over 55% being singletons. Sequenced material: peripheral blood, taken from a patient treated with radiotherapy plus ipilimumab. The receptors come from a human donor with non-small cell lung cancer who had stable disease on radiotherapy plus ipilimumab.

V and J are TRBV5-8 and TRBJ2-3; a weak D match, TRBD1 (6 bases). V was shortened by 4 bases and J by 8 bases, with 26 bases between the two germline ends. Germline V gives CDR1 SGHTS, CDR2 YDEGEE. CDR3 length: 17 amino acids. CDR3 sequence (DNA): TGTGCCAGCAGCCCTCAGGCCGTCACAGGGTGGGGAGTTACGCAGTATTTT. It is translated as CASSPQAVTGWGVTQYF.

This clone has more than one count but fewer than ten. The V call is TRBV29-1, the J call TRBJ2-7; possible D gene TRBD1, 6 bases. V lost 4 bases and J 2 bases, leaving 12 bases between the germline ends. Germline assignment: CDR1 SQVTM and CDR2 ANQGSEA. There are 13 residues in the CDR3. Here the CDR3 DNA reads TGCAGCGTTGCACAGGGTGGCCCCTACGAGCAGTACTTC. This translates into CSVAQGGPYEQYF.

V usage is TRBV9 and J usage is TRBJ1-2, with 9 bases that match TRBD1. The CDR3 runs 14 residues. CDR1 is SGDLS, CDR2 YYNGEE, per germline. V gave up 2 bases and J gave up 6 bases; unmatched junction bases: 5. CDR3 nucleotides: TGTGCCAGCAGCGTTGTGGGACAGGGAGATGGCTACACCTTC. Translation: CASSVVGQGDGYTF.

V gene TRBV12-2 combines with J gene TRBJ1-2. TRBV12-2 is annotated as a pseudogene. This CDR3 contains 16 residues. DNA for the CDR3: TGTGCAAGTCGCCTCTTTAGAGGGGGGGGGAACTATGGCTACACCTTC. Encoded protein: CASRLFRGGGNYGYTF.

The genes are TRBV23-1 and TRBJ1-5; 12 positions match TRBD1. TRBV23-1 is labeled an ORF, and its function is uncertain. The CDR3 covers 17 residues. V shed 5 bases, J shed 6 bases, and the junction held 11 bases outside the gene matches. The CDR3 loop is CASSFDRDRGLSQPQHF. The CDR3, as DNA: TGCGCCAGCAGTTTCGACCGGGACAGGGGGCTGAGTCAGCCCCAGCATTTT.

This clone was observed a handful of times. The genes are TRBV18 and TRBJ1-5; D may be TRBD1 (5 bases). Trimming pared 2 bases from V and 1 base from J, leaving 9 bases between. The CDR3 totals 15 residues. Germline lookup yields CDR1 KGHSH and CDR2 LQKENI. The CDR3 spells CASSPTGLSNQPQHF. CDR3 sequence (DNA): TGTGCCAGCTCACCAACAGGTCTGAGCAATCAGCCCCAGCATTTT.

This clone appeared many times. This chain connects TRBV4-1 to TRBJ1-5; TRBD1 aligns across 7 bases. The CDR3 sequence is 15 residues long. J lost 5 bases, V lost 1 base, and 5 bases had no gene match. The germline gives CDR1 MGHRA, CDR2 YSYEKL. DNA of the CDR3: TGCGCCAGCAGCCAAGCCGACAGGGATCATCAGCCCCAGCATTTT. Translated, it gives CASSQADRDHQPQHF.

This clone was detected only a few times. The genes are TRBV30 and TRBJ1-1; D is possibly TRBD1 (6 bases). Trimming pared 6 bases from V and 2 bases from J, leaving 10 bases between. The germline gives CDR1 GTSNPN, CDR2 SVGIG (reference sequence). This CDR3 region has 12 residues. CDR3 nucleotides: TGTGCCTGTCAGACAGGAAACACTGAAGCTTTCTTT. Amino acid sequence: CACQTGNTEAFF.

The gene calls are TRBV5-1 and TRBJ2-3, with D possibly matching TRBD2 (5 bases). Germline-derived CDR1 and CDR2 are SGHRS and YFSETQ. Between the trimmed V and J ends, which lost 2 bases and 3 bases, there was a span of 10 bases. CDR3 length: 14 residues. CDR3 region: CASSLQAVTDTQYF. As DNA, the CDR3 is TGCGCCAGCAGCTTACAAGCGGTGACAGATACGCAGTATTTT.

The J gene is TRBJ1-5, the V gene TRBV15; D remains unclear. Germline V gene lookup returns CDR1 LNHNV and CDR2 YYDKDF (reference sequence). With 1 base removed from V and 6 bases from J, the gap between germline ends came to 13 bases. The CDR3 contains 15 residues. The CDR3 DNA follows: TGTGCCACCAGCAGAGCGAGGTTTGGGTTTCAGCCCCAGCATTTT. This codes for CATSRARFGFQPQHF.

The chain links TRBV19 to TRBJ1-2, with D hard to call. V lost 9 bases to trimming and J lost 5 bases, with 16 bases between them. The CDR3 sequence is 13 residues long. Germline CDR1 and CDR2: LNHDA and SQIVND (reference sequence). As DNA, the CDR3 is TGTGCCAGCGCCCCCCCCAACAATTATGGCTACACCTTC. This translates into CASAPPNNYGYTF.

This clone has more than one count but fewer than ten. This chain connects TRBV29-1 to TRBJ1-6, with TRBD1 matching over 8 bases. V lost 3 bases, J lost 7 bases, and 11 bases stayed unmatched. Germline values: CDR1 SQVTM, CDR2 ANQGSEA. This CDR3 region has 16 residues. CDR3 sequence: CSVDRGQGAMNSPLHF. The CDR3 bases are TGCAGCGTTGACCGGGGCCAGGGGGCTATGAATTCACCCCTCCACTTT.

The sample holds one count of this clone. This chain connects TRBV30 to TRBJ1-2; 8 nucleotides agree with TRBD1. The CDR3 loop spans 15 amino acids. In germline, CDR1 is GTSNPN, CDR2 SVGIG (reference sequence). V dropped 1 base and J dropped 4; count of bases not matched to a gene: 8. The DNA of the CDR3 is TGTGCCTGGAGTGGCAACGGACAGGGAGGCTATGGCTACACCTTC. This translates into CAWSGNGQGGYGYTF.

This chain uses TRBV7-2 with TRBJ1-6; D not certain. Per germline, CDR1 SGHTA and CDR2 FQGNSA. CDR3 length: 15 residues. With 5 bases removed from V and 4 bases from J, the gap between germline ends came to 12 bases. The CDR3 DNA sequence: TGTGCCAGCAGCCCTCAGGAAAATTATAATTCACCCCTCCACTTT. Its protein is CASSPQENYNSPLHF.

A few counts support this clone. This chain joins TRBV19 and TRBJ2-7; 10 nucleotides align to TRBD1. The V gene's germline CDR1 is LNHDA and CDR2 SQIVND (reference sequence). V shed 1 base and J 6 bases; nucleotides not matched to a gene: 9. The CDR3 has 16 residues. The CDR3 sequence: CASSIGFDRGQSEQYF. In DNA form, the CDR3 reads TGTGCCAGTAGTATAGGCTTCGACAGGGGGCAAAGCGAGCAGTACTTC.

The V gene is TRBV19, the J gene TRBJ2-7, with 8 bases that match TRBD1. CDR1 is LNHDA and CDR2 is SQIVND in the germline V gene (reference sequence). There are 13 residues in the CDR3. V dropped 10 bases and J dropped 2; count of bases not matched to a gene: 7. DNA for the CDR3: TGTGCCACCACCCGGACAGGGACCTACGAGCAGTACTTC. This gives the protein CATTRTGTYEQYF.

This clone was detected a few times. This sequence joins TRBV7-6 and TRBJ2-1, with 15 bases identical to TRBD2. V trimming: 4 bases; J trimming: 4 bases; junction bases outside the gene matches: 5. From germline, CDR1 is SGHVS and CDR2 FNYEAQ. This CDR3 is 17 amino acids long. CDR3 sequence reads: CASSWGLAGGSYNEQFF. For the CDR3, the DNA is TGTGCCAGCAGCTGGGGACTAGCGGGGGGAAGTTACAATGAGCAGTTCTTC.

The CDR3 is CASSPQNERGEKLFF. CDR3 in DNA: TGTGCCAGCTCCCCTCAAAACGAAAGAGGAGAAAAACTGTTTTTT. This chain uses TRBV18 with TRBJ1-4; unclear D gene. The V and J ends lost 6 bases and 8 bases respectively, with 19 bases between them. The length of the CDR3 is 15 residues. Germline V gene lookup returns CDR1 KGHSH and CDR2 LQKENI.

CDR3 in amino acids: CASSPTSDRVQYGYTF. In DNA form, the CDR3 reads TGTGCCAGCTCACCTACTTCGGACAGGGTTCAATATGGCTACACCTTC. The J gene is TRBJ1-2, the V gene TRBV18; 8 bases match TRBD1. The CDR3 is made up of 16 amino acids. Germline values: CDR1 KGHSH, CDR2 LQKENI. V trimming: 3 bases; J trimming: 5 bases; junction bases outside the gene matches: 11.

V is TRBV7-9 and J is TRBJ2-7; D unclear. Germline-derived CDR1 and CDR2 are SEHNR and FQNEAQ (reference sequence). The CDR3 length is 14 residues. Trimming removed 6 bases at V and 2 bases at J, with 14 bases between. The CDR3: CASSRLLLPYEQYF. The DNA for the CDR3 is TGTGCCAGCAGTCGTCTCCTACTCCCCTACGAGCAGTACTTC.

The chain couples TRBV7-9 to TRBJ2-7; possible D gene TRBD2, 6 bases. The V gene's germline CDR1 is SEHNR and CDR2 FQNEAQ (reference sequence). The CDR3 totals 12 residues. Deletions cut 3 bases from V and 11 bases from J, with 14 bases between. CDR3 sequence (DNA): TGTGCCAGCAGCTTTGACGCGGGGAGTAAGTACTTC. Translation gives CASSFDAGSKYF.

This chain joins TRBV5-1 and TRBJ2-4; 8 bases match TRBD1. The CDR3 is made up of 11 amino acids. V gave up 4 bases and J gave up 15 bases; unmatched junction bases: 6. CDR1 and CDR2 from the germline V gene are SGHRS and YFSETQ. Here the CDR3 DNA reads TGCGCCAGCAGCGACAGGGGTCGTACGTACTTC. Protein product: CASSDRGRTYF. Variable domain in full (rest from reference TRBV5-1 and TRBJ2-4): KAGVTQTPRYLIKTRGQQVTLSCSPISGHRSVSWYQQTPGQGLQFLFEYFSETQRNKGNFPGRFSGRQFSNSRSEMNVSTLELGDSALYLCASSDRGRTYFGAGTRLSVL.